These 30 T cell receptor beta chains were sequenced from one sample in a study of blood T cell repertoires in COVID-19 (TCRdb year 2020). The library was produced with the immunoSEQ multiplex PCR assay. Entries here come from immuneACCESS through TCRdb and include only in-frame sequences with V and J called. Some clones fail to appear in such tables; in the studies checked, an unresolved V gene covers under half of the shortfall, and the cause of the remainder is unknown. Counted in this sample were some 50,000 clones; approximately 87% of them appeared once. The ten biggest clones cover 3% to 4.5% of the sample. The sample comprised peripheral blood. The source of these receptors is a man aged 45-65 years with acute or convalescent COVID-19.

CDR3 sequence: CASNSPGTGHGYTF. CDR3 bases: TGTGCCAGCAATTCTCCCGGGACAGGGCACGGCTACACCTTC. This chain uses TRBV6-5 with TRBJ1-2, with TRBD1 matching 9 bases. This CDR3 has 14 amino acids. After removal of 7 bases from V and 8 bases from J, the junction contained 11 bases not matched to a gene. In germline, CDR1 is MNHEY, CDR2 SVGAGI.

V gene TRBV6-4 combines with J gene TRBJ2-2, with 9 nucleotides matching TRBD1. V dropped 6 bases and J dropped 7; count of bases not matched to a gene: 3. The CDR3 has 13 amino acids. The germline CDR1 and CDR2 sequences are MRHNA and SNTAGT. Written as DNA, the CDR3 is TGTGCCAGCAGCACGACAGGGGGCGGGGAGCTGTTTTTT. The encoded protein is CASSTTGGGELFF.

V gene TRBV13 combines with J gene TRBJ2-1; TRBD2 matches 11 bases. V lost 7 bases, J lost 9 bases, and 8 bases stayed unmatched. The CDR3 sequence is 14 residues long. Germline-derived CDR1 and CDR2 are PRHDT and FYEKMQ (reference sequence). CDR3: CASNRLAGSPEQFF. CDR3 nucleotide sequence: TGTGCCAGCAACCGACTAGCGGGAAGTCCTGAGCAGTTCTTC.

The CDR3 protein is CASSPGAGSNQPQHF. The DNA of the CDR3 is TGTGCCAGCAGCCCTGGGGCCGGTAGCAATCAGCCCCAGCATTTT. The V call is TRBV5-4, the J call TRBJ1-5; possibly TRBD1 for D (5 bases). V lost 4 bases and J 0 bases, leaving 11 bases between the germline ends. Germline CDR1 and CDR2: SGHNT and YYREEE (reference sequence). There are 15 residues in the CDR3.

This sequence joins TRBV6-2 or TRBV6-3 and TRBJ2-7, with a weak D call TRBD2 (7 bases). V was shortened by 5 bases and J by 2 bases, with 19 bases between the two germline ends. The CDR3 runs 16 residues. The germline V gene has CDR1 MNHEY and CDR2 SVGEGT. This CDR3 is CASSIEGDYPTYEQYF. The CDR3 DNA reads TGTGCCAGCAGTATAGAGGGGGACTACCCTACCTACGAGCAGTACTTC.

The chain combines TRBV6-5 with TRBJ1-1; 11 bases are a match to TRBD1. The CDR3 consists of 14 residues. The V and J ends lost 6 bases and 6 bases, in that order; junction bases with no gene match: 6. Germline loops: CDR1 MNHEY, CDR2 SVGAGI. The CDR3 sequence is CASRWTGGAAEAFF. For the CDR3, the DNA is TGTGCCAGCAGGTGGACAGGGGGCGCGGCTGAAGCTTTCTTT.

This chain connects TRBV10-3 to TRBJ2-6; 8 nucleotides line up with TRBD1. Germline CDR1 is ENHRY and CDR2 is SYGVKD. V shed 2 bases and J 3 bases; nucleotides not matched to a gene: 6. The CDR3 consists of 17 residues. The CDR3 loop is CAISETGGIGGANVLTF. The DNA of the CDR3 is TGTGCCATCAGTGAGACAGGGGGGATCGGTGGGGCCAACGTCCTGACTTTC.

The gene calls are TRBV7-9 and TRBJ2-1, with D tentatively TRBD1 (6 bases). CDR1 SEHNR and CDR2 FQNEAQ come from the germline V gene (reference sequence). V was clipped by 4 bases and J by 5 bases, with 12 bases between them. The CDR3 covers 14 residues. In DNA, the CDR3 is TGTGCCAGCAGCTACACAACAGGGCACAATGAGCAGTTCTTC. This gives the protein CASSYTTGHNEQFF.

V is TRBV14 and J is TRBJ1-2; D is perhaps TRBD1 (5 bases). CDR3 length: 12 residues. V lost 4 bases and J lost 7, with 10 bases in between. CDR1 is SGHDN, CDR2 FVKESK, per germline. The CDR3 here is CASSPQGGGYTF. DNA of the CDR3: TGTGCCAGCAGCCCTCAGGGAGGTGGCTACACCTTC. The full variable domain, with the rest looked up from reference TRBV14 and TRBJ1-2, is EAGVTQFPSHSVIEKGQTVTLRCDPISGHDNLYWYRRVMGKEIKFLLHFVKESKQDESGMPNNRFLAERTGGTYSTLKVQPAELEDSGVYFCASSPQGGGYTFGSGTRLTVV.

V is TRBV19 and J is TRBJ2-5; possible D gene TRBD2, 5 bases. Per germline, CDR1 LNHDA and CDR2 SQIVND (reference sequence). This CDR3 has 15 amino acids. Trimming removed 5 bases at V and 7 bases at J, with 20 bases between. CDR3 in DNA: TGTGCCAGTAGTCCCCGGACGGTACGGGGTGGGACCCAGTACTTC. This encodes CASSPRTVRGGTQYF. Drawing the rest from reference TRBV19 and TRBJ2-5, the complete variable domain is DGGITQSPKYLFRKEGQNVTLSCEQNLNHDAMYWYRQDPGQGLRLIYYSQIVNDFQKGDIAEGYSVSREKKESFPLTVTSAQKNPTAFYLCASSPRTVRGGTQYFGPGTRLLVL.

This clone was counted a single time. The chain couples TRBV21-1 to TRBJ2-4; TRBD1, the table's D call, was not compared with the DNA. TRBV21-1 is flagged as a pseudogene. The CDR3 loop spans 16 amino acids. The chain's CDR3 is CASSKEDRGGGNIQYF. Here the CDR3 DNA reads TGTGCCAGCAGCAAAGAAGACAGAGGGGGCGGGAACATTCAGTACTTC.

V is TRBV15 and J is TRBJ2-1; unclear D gene. The CDR3 runs 13 residues. Germline CDR1 and CDR2: LNHNV and YYDKDF (reference sequence). V lost 3 bases to trimming and J lost 6 bases, with 9 bases between them. The CDR3 nucleotides read TGTGCCACCAGCAGCCTGATCGGCAATGAGCAGTTCTTC. Its translation: CATSSLIGNEQFF. Using reference TRBV15 and TRBJ2-1 for the parts outside the CDR3, the full variable domain is DAMVIQNPRYQVTQFGKPVTLSCSQTLNHNVMYWYQQKSSQAPKLLFHYYDKDFNNEADTPDNFQSRRPNTSFCFLDIRSPGLGDTAMYLCATSSLIGNEQFFGPGTRLTVL.

The V call is TRBV28, the J call TRBJ2-4, with D tentatively TRBD1 (6 bases). Germline assignment: CDR1 MDHEN and CDR2 SYDVKM. V lost 4 bases and J lost 16, with 14 bases in between. The CDR3 has 11 amino acids. The CDR3 loop reads CASSSGQFLYF. The CDR3 bases are TGTGCCAGCAGTTCAGGACAGTTCCTTTACTTC.

CDR3 protein: CASSLAAGGVNEKLFF. Here the CDR3 DNA reads TGTGCCAGCAGCTTGGCGGCAGGGGGCGTAAATGAAAAACTGTTTTTT. This chain uses TRBV5-4 with TRBJ1-4; 8 bases are shared with TRBD1. The ends lost 0 bases at V and 5 bases at J; junction bases unmatched: 6. The germline CDR1 and CDR2 sequences are SGHNT and YYREEE (reference sequence). The CDR3 length is 16 residues. Full variable domain (remainder filled in from reference TRBV5-4 and TRBJ1-4): ETGVTQSPTHLIKTRGQQVTLRCSSQSGHNTVSWYQQALGQGPQFIFQYYREEENGRGNFPPRFSGLQFPNYSSELNVNALELDDSALYLCASSLAAGGVNEKLFFGSGTQLSVL.

Remarks on this clone: The junction does not match germline at one end; this may be a read error. The chain uses TRBV7-7 and TRBJ2-7; TRBD2 might be the D (5 bases). CDR3 length: 13 residues. CDR1 is SSHAT, CDR2 FNYEAQ, per germline (reference sequence). The chain's CDR3 is CASSLAPQYEQYF. CDR3 DNA: TGTGCTAGCAGCTTAGCGCCGCAGTACGAGCAGTACTTC.

The chain has TRBV29-1 and TRBJ2-4; 10 nucleotides line up with TRBD1. The J call may be faulty, since TRBJ2-7 better matches the DNA end. Germline-derived CDR1 and CDR2 are SQVTM and ANQGSEA. The CDR3 extends over 13 amino acids. The CDR3, as DNA: TGCAGCGCTGCCGGGACAGGGGCTCCCGAGCAGTACTTC. Amino acids: CSAAGTGAPEQYF.

V and J are TRBV30 and TRBJ2-7; 7 bases line up with TRBD2. Germline V lookup: CDR1 GTSNPN, CDR2 SVGIG (reference sequence). This CDR3 has 15 amino acids. V shed 3 bases and J 5 bases; nucleotides not matched to a gene: 13. DNA of the CDR3: TGTGCCTGGAGGGGGGGGGTCAGGCCACGCCACGAGCAGTACTTC. This sequence encodes CAWRGGVRPRHEQYF.

V and J are TRBV2 and TRBJ1-1; D is ambiguous. The CDR3 length is 11 residues. V dropped 6 bases and J dropped 0 bases, with 2 bases sitting between them. Germline values: CDR1 SNHLY, CDR2 FYNNEI. DNA for the CDR3: TGTGCCAGCAGCTTGAACACTGAAGCTTTCTTT. Translated, it gives CASSLNTEAFF.

The genes are TRBV28 and TRBJ1-5; 7 positions agree with TRBD1. The J segment lost 4 bases and the V segment lost 4 bases, leaving 7 bases of the junction unmatched. This CDR3 contains 15 residues. CDR1 is MDHEN, CDR2 SYDVKM, per germline. Here the CDR3 reads CASSSIGQANQPQHF. The CDR3 DNA is TGTGCCAGCAGTTCAATTGGACAGGCGAATCAGCCCCAGCATTTT.

This clone was recorded a few times. The rearrangement joins TRBV5-1 to TRBJ1-2; 7 bases map to TRBD1. Trimming removed 4 bases from V and 6 bases from J; junction bases left unmatched: 9. The CDR3 totals 14 residues. Germline V gene data show CDR1 as SGHRS and CDR2 as YFSETQ. The CDR3, as DNA: TGCGCCAGCAGCAACGGAGGGGGCGCGGATGGCTACACCTTC. This gives the protein CASSNGGGADGYTF.

This chain uses TRBV7-9 with TRBJ1-6; TRBD1 matches 7 bases. With 3 bases clipped from V and 7 bases from J, the junction kept 6 bases outside the gene matches. From germline, CDR1 is SEHNR and CDR2 FQNEAQ (reference sequence). This CDR3 has 15 residues. CDR3 in amino acids: CASSFQGDPNSPLHF. The CDR3 DNA reads TGTGCCAGCAGCTTTCAGGGGGACCCGAATTCACCCCTCCACTTT. Based on the CDR3 plus reference TRBV7-9 and TRBJ1-6, the full variable domain is DTGVSQNPRHKITKRGQNVTFRCDPISEHNRLYWYRQTLGQGPEFLTYFQNEAQLEKSRLLSDRFSAERPKGSFSTLEIQRTEQGDSAMYLCASSFQGDPNSPLHFGNGTRLTVT.

The chain combines TRBV11-3 with TRBJ2-5, with TRBD1 matching over 8 bases. J gave up 3 bases and V 5 bases, and 11 bases lay outside the gene matches. The CDR3 has 16 amino acids. Germline CDR1 reads SGHNT; CDR2 reads YENEEA. CDR3 sequence reads: CASSPNRGQGKETQYF. CDR3 nucleotides: TGTGCCAGCAGCCCGAATAGAGGACAGGGAAAAGAGACCCAGTACTTC.

The V and J genes are TRBV4-1 and TRBJ2-3, with 10 positions matching TRBD2. The V gene's germline CDR1 is MGHRA and CDR2 YSYEKL. The CDR3 contains 16 residues. The V segment lost 7 bases and the J segment 4 bases; nucleotides outside the gene matches: 11. CDR3 in DNA: TGCGCCAGCACCCCCGCGGCTAGCGGGGGTGCAGATACGCAGTATTTT. Its translation: CASTPAASGGADTQYF.

This chain links TRBV3-1 (or the pseudogene TRBV3-2) with TRBJ2-3; the D gene is possibly TRBD2 (6 bases). V was pared by 4 bases and J by 2 bases, with 19 bases between. The CDR3 has 17 amino acids. CDR1 is LGHDT and CDR2 is YNNKEL in the germline V gene (reference sequence). CDR3 amino acids: CASSLPLRGGTTDTQYF. The CDR3 region has the DNA TGTGCCAGCAGCCTCCCCCTCCGGGGCGGGACCACAGATACGCAGTATTTT.

The rearrangement joins TRBV6-5 to TRBJ1-4, with 8 bases that match TRBD1. CDR1 is MNHEY, CDR2 SVGAGI, per germline. The trim removed 5 bases at V and 7 bases at J, leaving 6 bases unmatched. The CDR3 has 14 residues. CDR3 protein: CASSRQGKSEKLFF. As DNA, the CDR3 is TGTGCCAGCAGTCGACAGGGGAAAAGTGAAAAACTGTTTTTT.

This chain joins TRBV6-5 and TRBJ1-1, with a possible D match to TRBD1 (6 bases). V was cut by 7 bases and J by 1 base, with 13 bases left in between. Germline-derived CDR1 and CDR2 are MNHEY and SVGAGI. CDR3 length: 14 residues. In DNA, the CDR3 is TGTGCCAGCACCCCGACAGGCCCGAACACTGAAGCTTTCTTT. This translates into CASTPTGPNTEAFF.

The rearrangement joins TRBV25-1 to TRBJ1-5; TRBD1 is a possible D gene (5 bases). The CDR3 has 12 residues. Trimming cost V 11 bases and J 2 bases, with 10 bases left between them. Germline assignment: CDR1 MGHDK and CDR2 SYGVNS. For the CDR3, the DNA is TGTGCCTCAGGGTGGGGCAATCAGCCCCAGCATTTT. It specifies CASGWGNQPQHF.

This chain's CDR3 is CASSGRTGYEQYF. In DNA, the CDR3 is TGTGCCAGCAGCGGACGAACAGGATACGAGCAGTACTTC. This chain uses TRBV9 with TRBJ2-7; D may be TRBD1 (5 bases). V was trimmed by 3 bases and J by 4 bases, leaving 11 bases between them. This CDR3 contains 13 residues. CDR1 and CDR2 (germline): SGDLS, YYNGEE.

V is TRBV7-2 and J is TRBJ1-6, with no clear D. The CDR3 is 15 amino acids. Per germline, CDR1 SGHTA and CDR2 FQGNSA. The V end was cut by 1 base, the J end by 6 bases, with 10 bases between. The CDR3 region has the DNA TGTGCCAGCAGCTTAGGAGGAGGCCTTAATTCACCCCTCCACTTT. Residues: CASSLGGGLNSPLHF.

The chain is built from TRBV11-2 and TRBJ2-4; 15 nucleotides align to TRBD2. The CDR3 spans 17 residues. CDR1 SGHAT and CDR2 FQNNGV come from the germline V gene. V lost 7 bases to trimming and J lost 0 bases; unmatched junction nucleotides: 4. The CDR3 sequence is CASNGLAGGGAKNIQYF. The CDR3 coding sequence is TGTGCCAGCAACGGACTAGCGGGAGGGGGAGCCAAAAACATTCAGTACTTC.